The 8 T cell receptor beta chains listed next were all sequenced from one sample in a study of OX40 agonist ivuxolimab in advanced cancers. The data were produced by immunoSEQ multiplex PCR, yet TCRdb's version contains in-frame clones alone and is incomplete. The repertoire consists of around 19,000 clones, with about 80% occurring once and the leading ten covering roughly 15%. The starting material was CD4+ or CD8+ T cells sorted from blood, obtained in a trial of the OX40 agonist ivuxolimab. The receptors here all came from an adult with an advanced solid tumor such as melanoma, head and neck, liver or kidney cancer.

This clone has only one observation. The chain has TRBV5-6 and TRBJ1-4; D not certain. The CDR3 contains 16 residues. Trimming shortened V by 1 base and J by 0 bases, and 10 bases separated the two germline ends. Germline assignment: CDR1 SGHDT and CDR2 YYEEEE. CDR3 in DNA: TGTGCCAGCAGCTTGCTGGGTACCGCAACTAATGAAAAACTGTTTTTT. Encoded protein: CASSLLGTATNEKLFF.

The rearrangement joins TRBV6-4 to TRBJ2-3, with D perhaps given as TRBD1 or TRBD2 (5 bases each). V lost 2 bases, J lost 11 bases, and 14 bases lay in between. The CDR3 has 13 residues. The germline V gene has CDR1 MRHNA and CDR2 SNTAGT. The CDR3 DNA is TGTGCCAGCAGTGACGAGGGGACCGGGGAGCAGTATTTT. Translated: CASSDEGTGEQYF.

CDR3 coding DNA: TGTGCCAGCAGCCAAGACGGGCAGGGCCTCCCGAACACTGAAGCTTTCTTT. Translation gives CASSQDGQGLPNTEAFF. This chain links TRBV14 with TRBJ1-1; TRBD1 might be the D (5 bases). Trimming took 0 bases from V and 1 from J, leaving 15 bases between them. This CDR3 contains 17 residues. Germline CDR1 SGHDN, CDR2 FVKESK.

CDR3 amino acids: CASSSTTRETQYF. Here the CDR3 DNA reads TGCGCCAGCAGCTCGACTACGAGGGAGACCCAGTACTTC. V is TRBV5-1 and J is TRBJ2-5; a weak D match, TRBD2 (5 bases). This CDR3 region has 13 residues. CDR1 is SGHRS and CDR2 is YFSETQ in the germline V gene. Trimming removed 3 bases at V and 5 bases at J, with 11 bases between.

The gene calls are TRBV11-2 and TRBJ2-5; D might be TRBD2 (6 bases). Between the trimmed V and J ends, which lost 4 bases and 1 base, there was a span of 13 bases. CDR1 is SGHAT and CDR2 is FQNNGV in the germline V gene. CDR3 length equals 15 residues. The chain's CDR3 is CASSSGTRTQETQYF. The CDR3 DNA reads as TGTGCCAGCAGCTCCGGGACTCGTACCCAAGAGACCCAGTACTTC.

V and J are TRBV4-3 and TRBJ2-5; 8 nucleotides align to TRBD1. Germline assignment: CDR1 LGHNA and CDR2 YSLEER. V trimming: 1 base; J trimming: 5 bases; junction bases outside the gene matches: 9. The length of the CDR3 is 16 residues. This CDR3 is CASSQVGRGLGETQYF. The CDR3 bases are TGCGCCAGCAGCCAAGTTGGCAGGGGGCTCGGGGAGACCCAGTACTTC.

The chain combines TRBV18 with TRBJ2-1; possible D gene TRBD2, 5 bases. V was cut by 5 bases and J by 6 bases, with 11 bases left in between. The CDR3 spans 13 residues. The germline CDR1 and CDR2 sequences are KGHSH and LQKENI. The CDR3 nucleotides read TGTGCCAGCTCAGCCCGGGAATTCAATGAGCAGTTCTTC. Translated: CASSAREFNEQFF.

The gene calls are TRBV7-2 and TRBJ1-4, with 9 bases aligning to TRBD1. V trimming: 2 bases; J trimming: 7 bases; junction bases outside the gene matches: 5. CDR3 length: 15 residues. Per germline, CDR1 SGHTA and CDR2 FQGNSA. For the CDR3, the DNA is TGTGCCAGCAGCTTAAACAGGGGGCCGGGTGAAAAACTGTTTTTT. Amino acid sequence: CASSLNRGPGEKLFF.